The source of this T cell receptor beta chain is a study of early T cells in non-severe SARS-CoV-2 infection. This CDR3 is 14 amino acids long. Trimming shortened V by 2 bases and J by 2 bases, and 7 bases separated the two germline ends. TCRdb itself ran the 5' RACE reads through MiXCR, one entry per CDR3 protein. The data show about 71,000 distinct CDR3 sequences, with more than 12% seen just once and roughly 3.7% held by the top ten. This material consisted of whole blood, taken at baseline. This chain connects TRBV12-3 or TRBV12-4 to TRBJ2-4; D not resolved. This sequence originates from an adult who was a healthcare worker with PCR-confirmed SARS-CoV-2 infection or an uninfected control (not recorded which). DNA of the CDR3: TGTGCCAGCAGTTTAAGCCCCTCCAAAAACATTCAGTACTTC. Residues: CASSLSPSKNIQYF.